The 17 T cell receptor beta chains presented below share a single source sample, sequenced in a study of shared clonotypes between healthy human individuals. Clones were sequenced by immunoSEQ multiplex PCR, and TCRdb holds only the in-frame ones, with some missing. The table has some 2,500,000 clones, 85% to 95% seen once. What was sequenced was naive CD4+ T cells from PBMCs. Subset meaning: CD45RA+ positively selected. All receptors derive from a man between 18 and 35 years old in good health. Some clones in this sample may be carry-over from other donors' samples.

The chain has TRBV25-1 and TRBJ2-2; 8 nucleotides match TRBD2. CDR1 and CDR2 from the germline V gene are MGHDK and SYGVNS. V shed 6 bases, J shed 7 bases, and the junction held 7 bases outside the gene matches. The CDR3 contains 14 residues. CDR3 nucleotides: TGTGCCAGCAGATCCGGGGGGGGTCGCGGGGAGCTGTTTTTT. As protein: CASRSGGGRGELFF.

Of note for this clone: In the same sample, other DNA sequences code for this CDR3. The V and J genes are TRBV9 and TRBJ2-2; no definite D call. Trimming cost V 0 bases and J 0 bases, with 6 bases left between them. The CDR3 runs 15 residues. Germline V gives CDR1 SGDLS, CDR2 YYNGEE. For the CDR3, the DNA is TGTGCCAGCAGCGTAGCCCTCGCGAACACCGGGGAGCTGTTTTTT. It specifies CASSVALANTGELFF.

The count of this clone is one. The J gene is TRBJ1-1, the V gene TRBV19, with D perhaps TRBD1 (5 bases). Germline lookup yields CDR1 LNHDA and CDR2 SQIVND (reference sequence). The V end lost 6 bases, the J end lost 2 bases, and 16 bases lay between the germline ends. This CDR3 comprises 15 residues. The CDR3 DNA reads as TGTGCCAGTAGAAACAGGCTAGGGGAAAACACTGAAGCTTTCTTT. Translating it yields CASRNRLGENTEAFF.

J is TRBJ1-5 and V is TRBV2, with D possibly being TRBD1 (6 bases). Germline V gene lookup returns CDR1 SNHLY and CDR2 FYNNEI. The CDR3 loop spans 14 amino acids. V was clipped by 6 bases and J by 7 bases, with 16 bases between them. The CDR3 is CASRKGGGGQPQHF. As DNA, the CDR3 is TGTGCCAGCAGAAAAGGGGGGGGTGGACAGCCCCAGCATTTT.

The chain links TRBV18 to TRBJ2-7; either TRBD1 or TRBD2 may supply D (5 bases each). Germline-derived CDR1 and CDR2 are KGHSH and LQKENI. The CDR3 has 13 residues. Trimming left V 2 bases short and J 9 bases short, with 14 bases between. DNA of the CDR3: TGTGCCAGCTCACCAGCGGCGCCTGGGGGGCAGTACTTC. This codes for CASSPAAPGGQYF.

The chain links TRBV5-1 to TRBJ2-1; D gene uncertain. The ends were cut back, 0 bases at V and 9 bases at J, with 13 bases in the middle. In germline, CDR1 is SGHRS, CDR2 YFSETQ. This CDR3 has 14 residues. The CDR3 protein is CASSLVRSLGEQFF. The DNA for the CDR3 is TGCGCCAGCAGCTTGGTTAGATCCCTAGGTGAGCAGTTCTTC.

This rearrangement joins TRBV6-1 to TRBJ1-3; the D gene is possibly TRBD1 (6 bases). V shed 0 bases and J shed 4 bases, with 13 bases lying between them. Germline lookup yields CDR1 MNHNS and CDR2 SASEGT. The CDR3 runs to 16 residues. The CDR3 protein is CASSEAPPGQGNTIYF. The CDR3 DNA sequence: TGTGCCAGCAGTGAAGCGCCGCCGGGACAAGGAAACACCATATATTTT.

The chain combines TRBV6-5 with TRBJ2-7; TRBD1 aligns across 8 bases. This CDR3 has 15 amino acids. Germline loops: CDR1 MNHEY, CDR2 SVGAGI. The ends lost 6 bases at V and 3 bases at J; junction bases unmatched: 10. In DNA form, the CDR3 reads TGTGCCAGCAGCCCACACAGGGGGTCTAGCTACGAGCAGTACTTC. It is translated as CASSPHRGSSYEQYF.

V and J are TRBV5-1 and TRBJ1-5; D uncertain. The CDR3 has 14 amino acids. V shed 1 base and J shed 5 bases, with 10 bases lying between them. The germline CDR1 and CDR2 sequences are SGHRS and YFSETQ. The CDR3 loop reads CASSLLGADQPQHF. In nucleotides, the CDR3 is TGCGCCAGCAGCTTGCTTGGCGCAGATCAGCCCCAGCATTTT.

As to this clone: This sample also contains other DNA sequences that code for the same CDR3. This chain links TRBV30 with TRBJ1-1; D perhaps matches TRBD1 (6 bases). This CDR3 region has 13 residues. V dropped 0 bases and J dropped 4 bases, with 9 bases sitting between them. Germline assignment: CDR1 GTSNPN and CDR2 SVGIG (reference sequence). CDR3 sequence: CAWSVVGGTEAFF. The CDR3 region has the DNA TGTGCCTGGAGTGTGGTAGGGGGCACTGAAGCTTTCTTT.

As to this clone: Sequence at one end of the junction differs from germline and may be a read error. The V and J genes are TRBV28 and TRBJ1-2; 7 bases map to TRBD1. Per the germline V gene, CDR1 is MDHEN and CDR2 is SYDVKM. The CDR3 loop spans 14 amino acids. The CDR3 DNA follows: TGTGCCAGCAGTACCCGACAGGGACCAAGTTATAGGTCCTTC. Its translation: CASSTRQGPSYRSF.

The count of this clone is one. The CDR3 nucleotides are TGTGCCAGCAGCCCTAGGGTAATTCGGGACGGTATCGGGGAGCTGTTTTTT. Translated, it gives CASSPRVIRDGIGELFF. V gene TRBV7-2 combines with J gene TRBJ2-2; TRBD1 or TRBD2 may be the D gene (5 bases each). The length of the CDR3 is 17 residues. V was shortened by 5 bases and J by 7 bases, with 23 bases between the two germline ends. The germline CDR1 and CDR2 sequences are SGHTA and FQGNSA.

The chain links TRBV5-1 to TRBJ2-1; no clear D gene. Germline CDR1 reads SGHRS; CDR2 reads YFSETQ. Deletions cut 2 bases from V and 2 bases from J, with 14 bases between. The CDR3 consists of 16 residues. CDR3 sequence: CASSFNLGPPYNEQFF. CDR3 in DNA: TGCGCCAGCAGCTTTAACCTAGGACCGCCCTACAATGAGCAGTTCTTC.

The rearrangement uses TRBV10-1 and TRBJ1-4, with D tentatively TRBD1 (6 bases). The CDR3 extends over 14 amino acids. V shed 4 bases and J shed 8 bases, with 14 bases lying between them. Germline V gene sequence: CDR1 WNHNN, CDR2 SYGVQD (reference sequence). The CDR3 DNA reads TGCGCCAGCAGTGCAGGCAGGGGAACCGAAAAACTGTTTTTT. Translation: CASSAGRGTEKLFF.

The chain is built from TRBV29-1 and TRBJ2-1; 11 bases are shared with TRBD1. Germline values: CDR1 SQVTM, CDR2 ANQGSEA. CDR3 length: 12 residues. Trimming took 4 bases from V and 10 from J; bases not matched to a gene: 3. CDR3 sequence: CSVGTGGGEQFF. CDR3 bases: TGCAGCGTTGGGACAGGGGGCGGCGAGCAGTTCTTC.

DNA for the CDR3: TGTGCCAGCCTTTGGGGAGACAGGTTCTTCCCCGGGGAGCTGTTTTTT. Encoded protein: CASLWGDRFFPGELFF. J is TRBJ2-2 and V is TRBV7-8, with a possible D match to TRBD1 (6 bases). V was pared by 8 bases and J by 6 bases, with 22 bases between. The CDR3 contains 16 residues. Germline V gene sequence: CDR1 SGHVS, CDR2 FQNEAQ.

The chain carries TRBV7-2 and TRBJ2-5; 13 nucleotides match TRBD2. J gave up 2 bases and V 4 bases, and 10 bases lay outside the gene matches. Germline V gene lookup returns CDR1 SGHTA and CDR2 FQGNSA. The CDR3 length is 18 residues. CDR3 region: CASSSNARGLAGQETQYF. The CDR3 DNA sequence: TGTGCCAGCAGCTCCAACGCCCGGGGACTAGCGGGACAAGAGACCCAGTACTTC. Full variable domain (remainder filled in from reference TRBV7-2 and TRBJ2-5): GAGVSQSPSNKVTEKGKDVELRCDPISGHTALYWYRQSLGQGLEFLIYFQGNSAPDKSGLPSDRFSAERTGGSVSTLTIQRTQQEDSAVYLCASSSNARGLAGQETQYFGPGTRLLVL.